This note documents a single T cell receptor (beta chain) sequence. Its antigen is as yet unknown. From the 5' RACE reads, TCRdb called clonotypes with MiXCR, one entry per CDR3 protein. The data show about 350,000 distinct CDR3 sequences, 25% to 30% seen once. This record comes from a study of T-cell memory formation after mild COVID-19. Study context: The TCR clusters were mostly specific to one donor.

Points from the study as a whole: Some SARS-CoV-2-responding clones were already detected in memory before infection. Those CD4+ clones that contracted were mainly in CM and EM (CD8+ ones in EMRA).

This TCR derives from an adult woman who had mild COVID-19 (a few samples of this study predate the infection). Cell type and time point are not known. The sequenced sample was PBMCs or a T cell subset sorted from them (not recorded which).

Written as DNA, the CDR3 is TGTGCCAGCAGGGACACAGGGGTAGGTCAGCCCCAGCATTTT. Residues: CASRDTGVGQPQHF. The chain is built from TRBV6-6 and TRBJ1-5; TRBD1 agrees at 7 bases. Unmatched junction bases numbered 8, after V lost 6 bases and J lost 6 bases. CDR1 MNHNY and CDR2 SVGAGI come from the germline V gene (reference sequence). This CDR3 has 14 residues.